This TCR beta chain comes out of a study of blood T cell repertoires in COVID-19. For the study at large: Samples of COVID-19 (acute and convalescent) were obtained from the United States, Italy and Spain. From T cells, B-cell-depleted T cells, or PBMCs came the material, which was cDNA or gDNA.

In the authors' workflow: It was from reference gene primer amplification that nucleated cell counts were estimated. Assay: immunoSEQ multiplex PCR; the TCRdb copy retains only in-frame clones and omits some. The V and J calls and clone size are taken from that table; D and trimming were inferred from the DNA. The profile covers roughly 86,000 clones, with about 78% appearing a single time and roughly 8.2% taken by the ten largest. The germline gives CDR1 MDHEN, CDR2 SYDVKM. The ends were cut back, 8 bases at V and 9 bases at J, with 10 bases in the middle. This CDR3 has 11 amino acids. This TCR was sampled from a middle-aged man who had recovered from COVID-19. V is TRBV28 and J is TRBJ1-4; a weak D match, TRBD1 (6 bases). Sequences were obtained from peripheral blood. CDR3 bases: TGTGCCAGCCGGGACATCAAAAAACTGTTTTTT. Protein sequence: CASRDIKKLFF.